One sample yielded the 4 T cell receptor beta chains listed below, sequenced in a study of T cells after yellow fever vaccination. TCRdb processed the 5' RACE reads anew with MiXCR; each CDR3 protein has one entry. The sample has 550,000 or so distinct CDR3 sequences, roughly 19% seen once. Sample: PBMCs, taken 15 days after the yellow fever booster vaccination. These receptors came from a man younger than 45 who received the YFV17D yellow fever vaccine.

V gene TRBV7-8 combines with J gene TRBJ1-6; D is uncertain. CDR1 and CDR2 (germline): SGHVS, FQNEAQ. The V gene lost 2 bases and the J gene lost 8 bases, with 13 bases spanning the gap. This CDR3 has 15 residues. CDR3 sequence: CASSLSTRRDSPLHF. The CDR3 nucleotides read TGTGCCAGCAGCTTAAGTACCCGACGCGATTCACCCCTCCACTTT.

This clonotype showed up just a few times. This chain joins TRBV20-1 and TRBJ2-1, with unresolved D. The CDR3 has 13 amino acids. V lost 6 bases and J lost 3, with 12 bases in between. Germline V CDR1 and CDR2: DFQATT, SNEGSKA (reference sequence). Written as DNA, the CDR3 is TGCAGTGCAGCTCATGCGCTCTACAATGAGCAGTTCTTC. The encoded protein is CSAAHALYNEQFF.

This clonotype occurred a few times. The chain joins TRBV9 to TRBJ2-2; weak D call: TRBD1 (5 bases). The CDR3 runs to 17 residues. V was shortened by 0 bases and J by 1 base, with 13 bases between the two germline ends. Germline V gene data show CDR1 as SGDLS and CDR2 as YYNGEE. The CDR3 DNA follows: TGTGCCAGCAGCGTAGACCCCTGGGGCCTGAACACCGGGGAGCTGTTTTTT. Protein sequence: CASSVDPWGLNTGELFF.

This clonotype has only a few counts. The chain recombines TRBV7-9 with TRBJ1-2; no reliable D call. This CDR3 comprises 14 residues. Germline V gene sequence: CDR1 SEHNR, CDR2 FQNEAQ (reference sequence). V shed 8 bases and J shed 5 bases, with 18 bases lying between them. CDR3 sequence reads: CASDKGDPGYGYTF. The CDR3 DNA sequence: TGTGCCAGCGATAAGGGAGACCCTGGTTATGGCTACACCTTC.